This TCR beta chain came from a study of PD-L1 blockade in urothelial cancer. Study-level background: Blood analyses occurred 3 weeks (second dose) and 6 weeks post treatment start.

Study findings and constraints: In blood at 3 weeks, tumor-associated clones expanded more among patients with durable benefit.

Concerning this clone: Its specificity is unknown.

Some clones are missing from TCRdb's copy, which holds only in-frame ones; the method was immunoSEQ multiplex PCR. The data show tens of thousands of clones, 80% to 90% seen once. CDR3 size: 13 residues. Trimming took 6 bases from V and 0 from J, leaving 8 bases between them. CDR1 and CDR2 (germline): MDHEN, SYDVKM. The receptor comes from a man in his sixties with urothelial cancer. The gene calls are TRBV28 and TRBJ1-2; D is undetermined. This specimen consisted of PBMCs, obtained around atezolizumab (anti-PD-L1) treatment. CDR3 in DNA: TGTGCCAGCAGACCCGGGACTAACTATGGCTACACCTTC. It translates to CASRPGTNYGYTF.